The clone carrying this TCR beta chain was recorded a few times. Its target is not known. PCR employed 60 Vbeta and 13 Jbeta primers. Using immunoSEQ multiplex PCR, the repertoire was profiled, and TCRdb retains in-frame clones only, with some absent. The repertoire holds 150,000 to 200,000 clones, with roughly 77% as singletons. The data originate from a study of cytomegalovirus exposure and HLA in healthy donors. Study-wide results and limits: In vitro work confirmed that a few CMV-associated chains recognize CMV antigens. In an earlier analysis, most TCR beta V segments were productive about 87% or about 30% of the time.

Germline loops: CDR1 MRHNA, CDR2 SNTAGT. Trimming took 0 bases from V and 0 from J, leaving 6 bases between them. This CDR3 is 16 amino acids long. The chain carries TRBV6-4 and TRBJ2-6; D unclear. The sample was PBMCs. The source of this sequence is a woman aged 45-60 years in good health and CMV-seronegative. The CDR3 coding sequence is TGTGCCAGCAGTGACTCTAGTGTCTCTGGGGCCAACGTCCTGACTTTC. This gives the protein CASSDSSVSGANVLTF.